The TCR beta chain described here comes from a study of blood T cell repertoires in COVID-19. Original analysis: Amplification with reference gene primers provided the estimates of nucleated cell counts. Assay: immunoSEQ multiplex PCR; the TCRdb copy retains only in-frame clones and omits some. V and J calls plus clone size are reproduced from that table; the DNA served to infer D and trimming. The sample yields 250,000 to 300,000 clones, 90% seen once. CDR3 size: 16 residues. Trimming removed 8 bases from V and 1 base from J, with 19 bases in between. Looked up from germline, CDR1 is MNHEY and CDR2 is SMNVEV (reference sequence). Seattle cases were enrolled at active infection and followed longitudinally.

This TCR was recovered from a woman between 45 and 65 years old with COVID-19, enrolled during active disease. The sample taken for sequencing was peripheral blood. This sequence joins TRBV27 and TRBJ2-3; possible D gene TRBD2, 6 bases. In DNA, the CDR3 is TGTGCCAGCGATTTCGGACTACCCAGGGGCACAGATACGCAGTATTTT. Protein: CASDFGLPRGTDTQYF.